This T cell receptor beta chain was sequenced during a study of regulatory T cells in long-lasting Graves disease. The CDR3 consists of 12 residues. V lost 4 bases, J lost 10 bases, and 13 bases lay in between. The germline CDR1 and CDR2 sequences are MGHRA and YSYEKL. Arm-PCR with iRepertoire HTBI primers amplified the CDR3 regions for these TCR beta libraries. TCRdb redid the calling of the multiplex PCR reads with MiXCR, one entry per CDR3 protein. The table has about 290,000 distinct CDR3 sequences, approximately 20% seen once. Time point meaning: persistent/refractory GD, antithyroid drugs over 5 years with positive TRAb. PBMCs provided the RNA from which the TCR library was made.

This rearrangement joins TRBV4-1 to TRBJ1-1, with D perhaps TRBD1 (6 bases). This receptor was taken from a female donor with Graves disease. Material: peripheral blood mononuclear cells (PBMCs), obtained when the disease was refractory, from a patient treated with antithyroid drugs. The DNA for the CDR3 is TGCGCCAGCAGCCCCGAGGGACAATTAGCTTTCTTT. Encoded protein: CASSPEGQLAFF.